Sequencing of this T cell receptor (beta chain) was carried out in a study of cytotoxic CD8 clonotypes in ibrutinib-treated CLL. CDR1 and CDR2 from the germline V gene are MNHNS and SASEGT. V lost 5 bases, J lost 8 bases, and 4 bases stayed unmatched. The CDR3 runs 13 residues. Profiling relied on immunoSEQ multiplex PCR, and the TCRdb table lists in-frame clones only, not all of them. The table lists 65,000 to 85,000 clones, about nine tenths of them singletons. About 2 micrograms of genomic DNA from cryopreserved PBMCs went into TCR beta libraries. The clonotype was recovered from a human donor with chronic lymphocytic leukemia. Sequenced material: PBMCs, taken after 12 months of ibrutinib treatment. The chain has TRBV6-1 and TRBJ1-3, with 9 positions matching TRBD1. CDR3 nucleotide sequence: TGTGCCAGCAGTACAGGGGGCCTGTACACCATATATTTT. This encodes CASSTGGLYTIYF.